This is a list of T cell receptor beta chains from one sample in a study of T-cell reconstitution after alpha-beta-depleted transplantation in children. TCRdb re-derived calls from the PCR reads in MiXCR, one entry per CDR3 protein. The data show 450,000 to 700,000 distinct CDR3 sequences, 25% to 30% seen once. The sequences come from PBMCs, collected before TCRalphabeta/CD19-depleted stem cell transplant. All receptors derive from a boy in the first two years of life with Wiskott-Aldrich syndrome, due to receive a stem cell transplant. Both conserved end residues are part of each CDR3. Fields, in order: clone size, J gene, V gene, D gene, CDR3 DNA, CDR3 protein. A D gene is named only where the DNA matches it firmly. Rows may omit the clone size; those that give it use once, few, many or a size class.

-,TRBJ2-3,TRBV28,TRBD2,TGTGCCAGCACCCCCGGGAGGGGCACAGATACGCAGTATTTT,CASTPGRGTDTQYF
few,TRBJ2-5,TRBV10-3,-,TGTGCCATCAGTGATGGCCGGGAGACCCAGTACTTC,CAISDGRETQYF
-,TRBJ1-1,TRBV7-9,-,TGTGCCAGCAGTTCGGGAGCTTCGGACACTGAAGCTTTCTTT,CASSSGASDTEAFF
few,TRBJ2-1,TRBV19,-,TGTGCCAGTAAAGCTAGCGCGTCCTACAATGAGCAGTTCTTC,CASKASASYNEQFF
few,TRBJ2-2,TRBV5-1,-,TGCGCCAGCAGCGCTAAGGGGTCCAACACCGGGGAGCTGTTTTTT,CASSAKGSNTGELFF
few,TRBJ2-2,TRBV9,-,TGTGCCAGCAGCGTAGCGGGGAAACACACCGGGGAGCTGTTTTTT,CASSVAGKHTGELFF
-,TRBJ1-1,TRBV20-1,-,TGCAGTGCTAGAGAAGAGGGGAACACTGAAGCTTTCTTT,CSAREEGNTEAFF
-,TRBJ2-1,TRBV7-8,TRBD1,TGTGCCAGCAGCTTAATGGGACAGGGAACCCACAATGAGCAGTTCTTC,CASSLMGQGTHNEQFF
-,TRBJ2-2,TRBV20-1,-,TGCAGTGCCTTCCGGAGGGCTGTCGGGGAGCTGTTTTTT,CSAFRRAVGELFF
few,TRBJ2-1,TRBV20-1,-,TGCAGTGGAGCCAAGGGATACAATGAGCAGTTCTTC,CSGAKGYNEQFF
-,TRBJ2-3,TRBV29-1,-,TGCAGCGCCCGGCGGTTGATCACAGATACGCAGTATTTT,CSARRLITDTQYF
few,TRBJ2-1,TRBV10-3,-,TGTGCCATCAGTGATGGTCCCTACAATGAGCAGTTCTTC,CAISDGPYNEQFF
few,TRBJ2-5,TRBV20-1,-,TGCAGTGCTACCTCTGCTGGGGGCAGGGGAAGGGAGACCCAGTACTTC,CSATSAGGRGRETQYF
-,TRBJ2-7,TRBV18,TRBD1,TGTGCCAGCTCACCACGGCAGGGGGCAAGGGGGCTAGGCGAGCAGTACTTC,CASSPRQGARGLGEQYF
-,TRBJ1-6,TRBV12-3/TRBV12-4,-,TGTGCCAGCAGTTTAGAGACCGGGACGGGAAGCTCCTATAATTCACCCCTCCACTTT,CASSLETGTGSSYNSPLHF
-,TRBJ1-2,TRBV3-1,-,TGTGCCAGCAGCCCCTTGGCGGCGACTAACTATGGCTACACCTTC,CASSPLAATNYGYTF
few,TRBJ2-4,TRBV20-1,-,TGCAGTGCTTTACAGAGACTAGTGGGGAACATTCAGTACTTC,CSALQRLVGNIQYF
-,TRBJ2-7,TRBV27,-,TGTGCCAGCAGCTTCAGAAATGCCTACGAGCAGTACTTC,CASSFRNAYEQYF
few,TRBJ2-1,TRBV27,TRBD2,TGTGCCAGCAAGGAGCTAGGACTAGCATTCTACAATGAGCAGTTCTTC,CASKELGLAFYNEQFF
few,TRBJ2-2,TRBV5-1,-,TGCGCCAGCAGCCCAGACTACATCGGGGAGCTGTTTTTT,CASSPDYIGELFF
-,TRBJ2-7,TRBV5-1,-,TGCGCCAGCAGCCTGACGGGGACCCAAGGGGACGAGCAGTACTTC,CASSLTGTQGDEQYF
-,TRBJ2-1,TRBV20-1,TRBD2,TGCAGTGCCGCTAGCGGGAGAAAGTCGAATGAGCAGTTCTTC,CSAASGRKSNEQFF
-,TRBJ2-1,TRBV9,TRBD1,TGTGCCAGCAGCTCGAGGACAGGGTTTCACAATGAGCAGTTCTTC,CASSSRTGFHNEQFF
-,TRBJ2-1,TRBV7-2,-,TGTGCCAGCAGCTCCGCCCGGCTAGCGCATGAGCAGTTCTTC,CASSSARLAHEQFF
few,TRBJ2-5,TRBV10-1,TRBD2,TGCGCCAGCAGTGAGGCGGTAGCGGGAGGCCAAGAGACCCAGTACTTC,CASSEAVAGGQETQYF
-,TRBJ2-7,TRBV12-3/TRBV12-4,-,TGTGCCAGCAGCCTTGGACTCCGAGATGACGAGCAGTACTTC,CASSLGLRDDEQYF
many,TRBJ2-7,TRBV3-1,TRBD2,TGTGCCTCCCGTGGGGATGGCGGGAGTGTCCACGAGCAGTACTTC,CASRGDGGSVHEQYF
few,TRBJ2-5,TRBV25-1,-,TGTGCCAGCTCGACGGGTCGGCGGGTCCAAGAGACCCAGTACTTC,CASSTGRRVQETQYF
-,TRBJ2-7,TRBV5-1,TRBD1,TGCGCCATCAGCTTGGTGGCAGGGGGCCGGGAGCAGTACTTC,CAISLVAGGREQYF
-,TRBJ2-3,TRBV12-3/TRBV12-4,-,TGTGCCAGCAGGCTTGCCGGGTACAGCACAGATACGCAGTATTTT,CASRLAGYSTDTQYF
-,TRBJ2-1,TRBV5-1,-,TGCGCCAGCAGCTTGGCCAAACTACCGCGCTCCTACAATGAGCAGTTCTTC,CASSLAKLPRSYNEQFF
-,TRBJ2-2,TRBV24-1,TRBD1,TGTGCCACCAGTGATTTAAACAGGGGGCGCCCCGGGGAGCTGTTTTTT,CATSDLNRGRPGELFF
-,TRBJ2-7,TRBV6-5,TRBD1,TGTGCCAGCAGTTACTCGACAGGGCTTCTCTCCTACGAGCAGTACTTC,CASSYSTGLLSYEQYF
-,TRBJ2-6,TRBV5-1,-,TGCGCCAGCAGCTCGAGACAGTTCTCTGGGGCCAACGTCCTGACTTTC,CASSSRQFSGANVLTF
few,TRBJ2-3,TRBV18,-,TGTGCCAGCTCCCCCCTAGGGGCAGATACGCAGTATTTT,CASSPLGADTQYF
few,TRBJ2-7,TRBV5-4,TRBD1,TGTGCCAGCAGCTTGCCCGGGACAGGGACCTACGAGCAGTACTTC,CASSLPGTGTYEQYF
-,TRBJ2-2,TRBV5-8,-,TGTGCCAGCAGTAGGGGGGCAGGGGCTTCCACCGGGGAGCTGTTTTTT,CASSRGAGASTGELFF
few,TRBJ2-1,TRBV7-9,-,TGTGCCAGCAGCTTAGCGGGGCTAGTCCCCAACAATGAGCAGTTCTTC,CASSLAGLVPNNEQFF
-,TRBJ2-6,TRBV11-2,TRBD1,TGTGCCAGCAGCTTCGACAGGGCCGGGGCCAACGTCCTGACTTTC,CASSFDRAGANVLTF
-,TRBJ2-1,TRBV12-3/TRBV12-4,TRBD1,TGTGCCAGCAGTTTTCGGCTATCCGGGACAGGGGCCAATGAGCAGTTCTTC,CASSFRLSGTGANEQFF
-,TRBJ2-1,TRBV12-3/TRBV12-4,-,TGTGCCAGCAGTTCAACTAATCGGTACAATGAGCAGTTCTTC,CASSSTNRYNEQFF
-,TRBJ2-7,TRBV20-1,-,TGCAGTGCTAGTTTCAGGGGCTACGAGCAGTACTTC,CSASFRGYEQYF
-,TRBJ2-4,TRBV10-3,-,TGTGCCATCAGTGATCAGGGGGCCAAAAACATTCAGTACTTC,CAISDQGAKNIQYF
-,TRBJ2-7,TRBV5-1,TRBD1,TGCGCCAGCAGCTCCCAGACAGGGGGCGTACCTAATAGCCCCTACGAGCAGTACTTC,CASSSQTGGVPNSPYEQYF
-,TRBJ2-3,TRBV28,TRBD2,TGTGCCAGCAGTTCCTACACTAGCGGGAGTAGCACAGATACGCAGTATTTT,CASSSYTSGSSTDTQYF
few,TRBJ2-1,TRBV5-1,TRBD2,TGCGCCAGCAGCTCCACAATAGCGGGAGGGCAGCATGAGCAGTTCTTC,CASSSTIAGGQHEQFF
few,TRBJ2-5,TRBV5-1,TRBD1,TGCGCCAGCAGCCTGGACAGGGCCCTACAAGAGACCCAGTACTTC,CASSLDRALQETQYF
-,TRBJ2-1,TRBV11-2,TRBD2,TGTGCCAGCAGCGGACGGACTAGCGGGAGCTCCTACAATGAGCAGTTCTTC,CASSGRTSGSSYNEQFF
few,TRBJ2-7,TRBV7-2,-,TGTGCCAGCAGCCACTCGCCGGGGATCGTGGCCTACGAGCAGTACTTC,CASSHSPGIVAYEQYF
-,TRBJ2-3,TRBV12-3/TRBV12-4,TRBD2,TGTGCCAGCAGTTTTCTAGGACTAGCGGCTGGCACAGATACGCAGTATTTT,CASSFLGLAAGTDTQYF
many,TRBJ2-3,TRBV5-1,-,TGTGCCAGCAGCTTGGCCATCACAGATACGCAGTATTTT,CASSLAITDTQYF
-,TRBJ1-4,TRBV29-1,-,TGCAGCGTTGAAGGGAAGGGAACTAATGAAAAACTGTTTTTT,CSVEGKGTNEKLFF
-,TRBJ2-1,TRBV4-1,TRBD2,TGCGCCAGCAGCCAGGCAGAGCTAGCGGGTGATGAGCAGTTCTTC,CASSQAELAGDEQFF
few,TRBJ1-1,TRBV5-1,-,TGCGCCAGCAGCTTGGCTCGGGGATTCGGGGAGACTGAAGCTTTCTTT,CASSLARGFGETEAFF
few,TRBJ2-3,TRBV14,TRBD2,TGTGCCAGCAGCCAACCAGGACTAGCGGGAGGAAATACGCAGTATTTT,CASSQPGLAGGNTQYF
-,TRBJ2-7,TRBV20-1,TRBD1,TGCAGTGCTAGAGATCCTAGTGATTTGACAGGGATCTACGAGCAGTACTTC,CSARDPSDLTGIYEQYF
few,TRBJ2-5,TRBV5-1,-,TGCGCCAGCAGCCCCCCTGTCGGCGGGGTCCAAGAGACCCAGTACTTC,CASSPPVGGVQETQYF
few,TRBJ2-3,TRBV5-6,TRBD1,TGTGCCAGCAGCTTGGAGGGACAGACTAGCACAGATACGCAGTATTTT,CASSLEGQTSTDTQYF